Below are 26 T cell receptor beta chains sequenced from a single sample in a study of OX40 agonist ivuxolimab in advanced cancers. This table comes from immunoSEQ multiplex PCR, and its TCRdb copy is limited to in-frame clones, with some not included. This repertoire shows under 110,000 clones, around nine tenths found once; its top ten account for approximately 0.52%. The sample consisted of CD4+ or CD8+ T cells sorted from blood, taken in a trial of the OX40 agonist ivuxolimab. These TCRs come from an adult with an advanced solid tumor such as melanoma, head and neck, liver or kidney cancer.

This clone was counted only a few times. This rearrangement joins TRBV7-9 to TRBJ1-6; D gene uncertain. Germline V CDR1 and CDR2: SEHNR, FQNEAQ (reference sequence). V shed 3 bases and J shed 7 bases, with 10 bases lying between them. CDR3 length equals 14 residues. CDR3 DNA: TGTGCCAGCAGCTTGGGCCTAGAGAATTCACCCCTCCACTTT. Residues: CASSLGLENSPLHF.

In its sample, this clone was seen once. This chain connects TRBV27 to TRBJ2-5; the D gene is possibly TRBD2 (5 bases). The CDR3 consists of 14 residues. Trimming pared 5 bases from V and 5 bases from J, leaving 15 bases between. Germline V gene data show CDR1 as MNHEY and CDR2 as SMNVEV (reference sequence). CDR3 residues: CASSPLASGETQYF. The CDR3 DNA follows: TGTGCCAGCAGTCCGTTAGCAAGCGGCGAGACCCAGTACTTC.

The chain is built from TRBV4-3 and TRBJ1-2; the D gene is possibly TRBD1 (5 bases). Germline V CDR1 and CDR2: LGHNA, YSLEER. The V end was cut by 0 bases, the J end by 9 bases, with 20 bases between. This CDR3 has 16 residues. CDR3 protein: CASSQEPVHAEGRYTF. CDR3 bases: TGCGCCAGCAGCCAAGAGCCCGTTCACGCCGAGGGGCGCTACACCTTC.

CDR3 protein: CASPAVGAGVSGELFF. The CDR3 DNA reads as TGCGCCAGCCCCGCGGTGGGAGCGGGGGTCTCCGGGGAGCTGTTTTTT. The chain employs TRBV4-1 and TRBJ2-2, with 8 positions matching TRBD2. CDR3 length equals 16 residues. V was pared by 8 bases and J by 6 bases, with 14 bases of the junction left unmatched. Germline CDR1 reads MGHRA; CDR2 reads YSYEKL.

V gene TRBV27 combines with J gene TRBJ2-2, with 10 bases that match TRBD2. V lost 2 bases and J lost 0; bases outside the gene matches: 3. CDR3 length equals 17 residues. Germline V gene lookup returns CDR1 MNHEY and CDR2 SMNVEV (reference sequence). CDR3 DNA: TGTGCCAGCAGTTTACCTACTAGCGGGGCGAACACCGGGGAGCTGTTTTTT. As protein: CASSLPTSGANTGELFF.

V usage is TRBV19 and J usage is TRBJ1-1; the match to TRBD1 covers 7 bases. The CDR3 loop spans 14 amino acids. The J segment lost 1 base and the V segment lost 10 bases, leaving 9 bases of the junction unmatched. CDR1 and CDR2 from the germline V gene are LNHDA and SQIVND (reference sequence). Here the CDR3 reads CATDSRTGNTEAFF. In DNA form, the CDR3 reads TGTGCCACAGACTCCCGGACAGGGAACACTGAAGCTTTCTTT.

This sequence joins TRBV6-5 and TRBJ2-7; 9 bases align to TRBD1. CDR1 is MNHEY, CDR2 SVGAGI, per germline. V lost 7 bases and J lost 2; bases outside the gene matches: 6. CDR3 length equals 14 residues. The CDR3 DNA reads TGTGCCAGCAACAAAGGACAGGGGACCTACGAGCAGTACTTC. Residues: CASNKGQGTYEQYF.

The chain joins TRBV9 to TRBJ1-5; D is unclear. Deletions cut 2 bases from V and 0 bases from J, with 9 bases between. Germline assignment: CDR1 SGDLS and CDR2 YYNGEE. This CDR3 contains 15 residues. CDR3 protein: CASSVGISSNQPQHF. In DNA form, the CDR3 reads TGTGCCAGCAGCGTCGGTATCAGTAGCAATCAGCCCCAGCATTTT.

The V call is TRBV28, the J call TRBJ1-2; a weak D match, TRBD1 (5 bases). Germline CDR1 is MDHEN and CDR2 is SYDVKM. The length of the CDR3 is 14 residues. V dropped 5 bases and J dropped 7 bases, with 17 bases sitting between them. CDR3 region: CASSLRVPIGGYTF. In DNA, the CDR3 is TGTGCCAGCAGTCTCAGGGTGCCAATAGGTGGCTACACCTTC.

The J gene is TRBJ2-2, the V gene TRBV7-2; D might be TRBD1 (6 bases). The CDR3 covers 16 residues. CDR1 is SGHTA, CDR2 FQGNSA, per germline. The V end was cut by 7 bases, the J end by 4 bases, with 19 bases between. CDR3 protein: CASNEGVELSTGELFF. DNA of the CDR3: TGTGCCAGCAACGAGGGGGTGGAATTGAGCACCGGGGAGCTGTTTTTT.

This clone was observed a few times. V gene TRBV6-5 combines with J gene TRBJ1-2, with D perhaps TRBD1 (5 bases). Germline lookup yields CDR1 MNHEY and CDR2 SVGAGI. The CDR3 is 13 residues long. The V gene lost 7 bases and the J gene lost 4 bases, with 13 bases spanning the gap. Here the CDR3 DNA reads TGTGCCAGCAACGAGGGACGGGGCTATGGCTACACCTTC. This gives the protein CASNEGRGYGYTF.

V and J are TRBV5-4 and TRBJ2-1, with D tentatively TRBD2 (7 bases). V lost 4 bases and J lost 3, with 17 bases in between. Germline V gene lookup returns CDR1 SGHNT and CDR2 YYREEE (reference sequence). The CDR3 length is 16 residues. CDR3 in amino acids: CASSPGGGLRYNEQFF. In DNA, the CDR3 is TGTGCCAGCAGCCCTGGGGGGGGCCTCCGCTACAATGAGCAGTTCTTC.

The chain is built from TRBV5-4 and TRBJ1-1; possible D gene TRBD1, 5 bases. Between the trimmed V and J ends, which lost 6 bases and 0 bases, there was a span of 12 bases. The CDR3 has 14 amino acids. Germline-derived CDR1 and CDR2 are SGHNT and YYREEE (reference sequence). This CDR3 is CASTLQGMNTEAFF. In DNA form, the CDR3 reads TGTGCCAGCACCCTCCAGGGTATGAACACTGAAGCTTTCTTT.

The rearrangement joins TRBV11-3 to TRBJ2-3; D unclear. CDR1 and CDR2 (germline): SGHNT, YENEEA. The CDR3 covers 13 residues. The germline V and J ends were trimmed by 2 bases and 0 bases, with 3 bases remaining between them. The CDR3 coding sequence is TGTGCCAGCAGCTTAAGGAGCACAGATACGCAGTATTTT. This gives the protein CASSLRSTDTQYF.

The chain employs TRBV28 and TRBJ2-2; TRBD1 is a possible D gene (5 bases). Germline CDR1 and CDR2: MDHEN and SYDVKM. The CDR3 runs to 16 residues. The V end was cut by 3 bases, the J end by 6 bases, with 17 bases between. CDR3 DNA sequence: TGTGCCAGCAGTTTTTCAGGAGCAGGCAGGGCCGGGGAGCTGTTTTTT. Translation: CASSFSGAGRAGELFF.

This chain connects TRBV29-1 to TRBJ1-1; 9 bases map to TRBD1. CDR1 is SQVTM and CDR2 is ANQGSEA in the germline V gene. The ends lost 8 bases at V and 1 base at J; junction bases unmatched: 8. CDR3 length: 14 amino acids. The CDR3 loop reads CSSLTGGANTEAFF. The CDR3 DNA is TGCAGCTCTTTGACAGGGGGGGCGAACACTGAAGCTTTCTTT.

The rearrangement links TRBV5-8 to TRBJ1-2; D not certain. The V gene's germline CDR1 is SGHTS and CDR2 YDEGEE. CDR3 size: 15 residues. Between the trimmed V and J ends, which lost 3 bases and 7 bases, there was a span of 19 bases. CDR3 loop: CASSWTPRPTLGYTF. The DNA of the CDR3 is TGTGCCAGCAGCTGGACTCCAAGGCCTACTCTTGGCTACACCTTC.

The CDR3 region has the DNA TGCAGCGTTTCAGACAGGGGCACTGAAGCTTTCTTT. This codes for CSVSDRGTEAFF. The rearrangement uses TRBV29-1 and TRBJ1-1, with TRBD1 identical over 8 bases. Germline V gives CDR1 SQVTM, CDR2 ANQGSEA. The CDR3 has 12 residues. Trimming at V came to 5 bases and at J to 4 bases, leaving 3 bases not matched to a gene.

CDR3 coding DNA: TGTGCCAGCAGCCTACGCTACGAGCAGTACTTC. Encoded protein: CASSLRYEQYF. The V call is TRBV6-6, the J call TRBJ2-7; D is undetermined. The length of the CDR3 is 11 residues. Trimming pared 6 bases from V and 3 bases from J, leaving 6 bases between. Germline loops: CDR1 MNHNY, CDR2 SVGAGI (reference sequence).

The chain uses TRBV28 and TRBJ1-4; perhaps TRBD1 as D (5 bases). This CDR3 comprises 15 residues. The V gene's germline CDR1 is MDHEN and CDR2 SYDVKM. V lost 3 bases and J 2 bases, leaving 10 bases between the germline ends. CDR3: CASSLLGGTNEKLFF. The CDR3 DNA follows: TGTGCCAGCAGTTTGCTTGGGGGTACTAATGAAAAACTGTTTTTT.

The chain uses TRBV7-9 and TRBJ2-7; D remains ambiguous. The V and J ends lost 5 bases and 3 bases respectively, with 5 bases between them. The CDR3 extends over 11 amino acids. The germline V gene encodes CDR1 SEHNR and CDR2 FQNEAQ (reference sequence). The CDR3 spells CASSTHYEQYF. The CDR3 nucleotides are TGTGCCAGCAGCACCCACTACGAGCAGTACTTC.

The chain joins TRBV5-1 to TRBJ1-2; TRBD1 matches at 12 bases. V shed 4 bases, J shed 6 bases, and the junction held 4 bases outside the gene matches. The CDR3 runs to 14 residues. The V gene's germline CDR1 is SGHRS and CDR2 YFSETQ. CDR3 coding DNA: TGCGCCAGCAGCGCCGGGACAGGGGGCGATGGCTACACCTTC. Translating gives CASSAGTGGDGYTF.

Notes on this clone: The same CDR3 arises from other DNA sequences in this sample as well. The rearrangement links TRBV29-1 to TRBJ1-2; tentatively, D is TRBD1 (6 bases). Trimming cost V 3 bases and J 8 bases, with 25 bases left between them. Germline-derived CDR1 and CDR2 are SQVTM and ANQGSEA. This CDR3 comprises 16 residues. CDR3 DNA: TGCAGCGTTGATGTTTCCGGGACCGGGGGCGCGGGGGGCTACACCTTC. This codes for CSVDVSGTGGAGGYTF.

V and J are TRBV7-6 and TRBJ1-4; the match to TRBD1 covers 8 bases. J gave up 8 bases and V 4 bases, and 9 bases lay outside the gene matches. The CDR3 covers 15 residues. CDR1 is SGHVS, CDR2 FNYEAQ, per germline. The chain's CDR3 is CASSYRTGGGEKLFF. The CDR3, as DNA: TGTGCCAGCAGCTATAGAACAGGGGGAGGCGAAAAACTGTTTTTT.

The chain carries TRBV6-5 and TRBJ2-5; no definite D call. V shed 7 bases and J shed 0 bases, with 15 bases lying between them. CDR3 length: 15 residues. The germline V gene encodes CDR1 MNHEY and CDR2 SVGAGI. The CDR3 region is CASMKEGLYQETQYF. In DNA form, the CDR3 reads TGTGCCAGCATGAAGGAAGGGCTATACCAAGAGACCCAGTACTTC.

The V and J genes are TRBV19 and TRBJ2-3; D call uncertain. This CDR3 comprises 15 residues. Germline CDR1 is LNHDA and CDR2 is SQIVND (reference sequence). Trimming cost V 6 bases and J 6 bases, with 19 bases left between them. CDR3 nucleotide sequence: TGTGCCAGTAGCCCCGTCGAGCCTAGTCCGGATACGCAGTATTTT. Translation: CASSPVEPSPDTQYF.